This entry concerns a single TCR beta chain. Its antigen is currently unknown. This sample was included in a study of response to subunit inactivated influenza vaccine. Study outcomes and limitations: Few additional T cells are recruited per seasonal influenza vaccination, authors suggested.

Germline CDR1 MGHRA, CDR2 YSYEKL. This CDR3 is 14 amino acids long. Trimming removed 3 bases from V and 0 bases from J, with 8 bases in between. In TCRdb, the RT-PCR reads were re-called with MiXCR into one record per CDR3 protein. The repertoire holds roughly 630,000 distinct CDR3 sequences, with 14% as singletons. V gene TRBV4-1 combines with J gene TRBJ1-2; D gene unclear. The source material was PBMCs from blood, sampled approximately 15 days before vaccination. The source is a man over 45 who received an inactivated influenza vaccine. CDR3 coding DNA: TGCGCCAGCAGCCATCCAGCCTCTAACTATGGCTACACCTTC. As protein: CASSHPASNYGYTF.